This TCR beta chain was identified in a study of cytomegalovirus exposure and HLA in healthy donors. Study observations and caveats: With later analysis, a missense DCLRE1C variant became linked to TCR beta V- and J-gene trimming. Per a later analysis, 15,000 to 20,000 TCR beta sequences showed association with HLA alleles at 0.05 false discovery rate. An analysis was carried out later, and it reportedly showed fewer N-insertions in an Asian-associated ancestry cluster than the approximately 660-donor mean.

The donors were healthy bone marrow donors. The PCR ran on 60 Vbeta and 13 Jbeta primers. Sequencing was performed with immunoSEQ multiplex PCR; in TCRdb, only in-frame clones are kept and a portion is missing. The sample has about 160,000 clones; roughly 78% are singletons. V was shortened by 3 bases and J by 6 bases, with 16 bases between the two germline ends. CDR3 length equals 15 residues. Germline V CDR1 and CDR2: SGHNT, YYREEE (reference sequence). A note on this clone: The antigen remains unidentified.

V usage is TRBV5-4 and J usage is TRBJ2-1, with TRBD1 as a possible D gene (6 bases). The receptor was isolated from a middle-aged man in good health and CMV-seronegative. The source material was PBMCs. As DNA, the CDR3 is TGTGCCAGCAGCTCATCCACAGGGACGCCCAATGAGCAGTTCTTC. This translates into CASSSSTGTPNEQFF.